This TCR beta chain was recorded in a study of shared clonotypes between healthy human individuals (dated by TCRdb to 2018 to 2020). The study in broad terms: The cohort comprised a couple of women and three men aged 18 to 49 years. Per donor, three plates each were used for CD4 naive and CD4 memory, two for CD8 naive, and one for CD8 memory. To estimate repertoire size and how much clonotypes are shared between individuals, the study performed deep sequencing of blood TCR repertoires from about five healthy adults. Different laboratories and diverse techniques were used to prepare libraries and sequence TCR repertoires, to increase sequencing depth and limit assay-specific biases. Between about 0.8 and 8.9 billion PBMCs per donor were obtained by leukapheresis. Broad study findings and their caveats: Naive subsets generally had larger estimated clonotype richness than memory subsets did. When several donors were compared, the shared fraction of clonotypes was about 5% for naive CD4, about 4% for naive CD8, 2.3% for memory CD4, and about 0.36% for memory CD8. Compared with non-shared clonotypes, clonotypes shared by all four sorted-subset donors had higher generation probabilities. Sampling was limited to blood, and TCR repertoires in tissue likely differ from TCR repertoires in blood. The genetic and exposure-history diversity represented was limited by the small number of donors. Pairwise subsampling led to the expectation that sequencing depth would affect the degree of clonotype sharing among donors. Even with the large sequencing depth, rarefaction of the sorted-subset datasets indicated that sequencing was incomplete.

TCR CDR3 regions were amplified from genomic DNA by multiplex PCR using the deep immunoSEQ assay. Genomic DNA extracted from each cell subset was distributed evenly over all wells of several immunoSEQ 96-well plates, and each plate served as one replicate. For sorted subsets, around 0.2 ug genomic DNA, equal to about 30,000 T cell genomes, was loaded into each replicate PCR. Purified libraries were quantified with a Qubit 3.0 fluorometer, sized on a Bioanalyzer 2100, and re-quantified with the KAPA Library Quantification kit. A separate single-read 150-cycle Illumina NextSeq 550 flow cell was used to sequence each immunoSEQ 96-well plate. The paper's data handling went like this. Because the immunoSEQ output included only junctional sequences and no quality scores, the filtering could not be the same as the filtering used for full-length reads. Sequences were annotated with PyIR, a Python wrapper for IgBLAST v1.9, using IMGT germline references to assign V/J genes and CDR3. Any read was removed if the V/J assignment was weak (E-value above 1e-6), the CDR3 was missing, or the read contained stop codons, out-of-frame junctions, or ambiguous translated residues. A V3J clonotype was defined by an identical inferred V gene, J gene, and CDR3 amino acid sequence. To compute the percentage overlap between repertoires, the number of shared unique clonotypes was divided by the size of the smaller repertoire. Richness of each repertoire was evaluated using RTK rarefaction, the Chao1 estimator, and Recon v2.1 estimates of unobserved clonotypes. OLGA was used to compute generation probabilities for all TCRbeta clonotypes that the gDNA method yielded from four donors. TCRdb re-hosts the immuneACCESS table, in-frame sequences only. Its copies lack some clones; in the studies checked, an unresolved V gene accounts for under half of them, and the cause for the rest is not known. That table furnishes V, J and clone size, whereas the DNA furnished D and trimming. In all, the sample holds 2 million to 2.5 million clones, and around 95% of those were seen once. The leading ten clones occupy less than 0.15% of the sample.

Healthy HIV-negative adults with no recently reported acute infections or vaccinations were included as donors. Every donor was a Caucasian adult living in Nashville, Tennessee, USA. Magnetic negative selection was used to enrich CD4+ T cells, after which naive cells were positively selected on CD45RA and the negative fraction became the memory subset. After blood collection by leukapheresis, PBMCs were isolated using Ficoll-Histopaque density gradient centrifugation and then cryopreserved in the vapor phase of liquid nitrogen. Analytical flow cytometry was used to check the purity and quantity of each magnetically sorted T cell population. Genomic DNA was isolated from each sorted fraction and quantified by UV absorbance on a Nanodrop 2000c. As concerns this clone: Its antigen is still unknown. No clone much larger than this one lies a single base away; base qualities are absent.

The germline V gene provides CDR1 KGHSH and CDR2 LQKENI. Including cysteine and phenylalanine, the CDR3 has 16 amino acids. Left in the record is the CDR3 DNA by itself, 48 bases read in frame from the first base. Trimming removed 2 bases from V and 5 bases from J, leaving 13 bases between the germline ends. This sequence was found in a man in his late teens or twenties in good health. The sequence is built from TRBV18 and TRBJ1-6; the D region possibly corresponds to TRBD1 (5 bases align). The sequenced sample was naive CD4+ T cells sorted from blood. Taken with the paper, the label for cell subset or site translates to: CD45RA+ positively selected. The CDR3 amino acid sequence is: CASSPRGVRNNSPLHF. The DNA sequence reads TGTGCCAGCTCACCAAGGGGAGTAAGGAATAATTCACCCCTCCACTTT.